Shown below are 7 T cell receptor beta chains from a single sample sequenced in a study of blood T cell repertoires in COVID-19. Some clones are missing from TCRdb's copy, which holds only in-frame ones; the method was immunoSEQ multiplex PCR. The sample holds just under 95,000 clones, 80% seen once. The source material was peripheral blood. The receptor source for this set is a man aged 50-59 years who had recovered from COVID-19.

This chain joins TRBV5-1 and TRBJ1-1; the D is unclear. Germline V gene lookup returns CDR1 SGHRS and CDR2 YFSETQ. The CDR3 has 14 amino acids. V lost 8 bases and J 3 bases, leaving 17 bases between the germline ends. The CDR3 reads CASSLNSGDTEAFF. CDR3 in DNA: TGCGCCAGTTCGCTTAATTCCGGGGACACTGAAGCTTTCTTT.

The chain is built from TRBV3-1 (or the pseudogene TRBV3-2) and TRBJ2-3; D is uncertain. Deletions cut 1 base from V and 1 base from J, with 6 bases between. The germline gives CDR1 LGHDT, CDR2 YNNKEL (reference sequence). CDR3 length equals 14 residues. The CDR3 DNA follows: TGTGCCAGCAGCCAAGGACACCGCACAGATACGCAGTATTTT. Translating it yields CASSQGHRTDTQYF.

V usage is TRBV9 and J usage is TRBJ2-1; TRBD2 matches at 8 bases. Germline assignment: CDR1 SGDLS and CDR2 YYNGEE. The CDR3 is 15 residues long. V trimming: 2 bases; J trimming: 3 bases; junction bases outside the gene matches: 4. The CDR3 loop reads CASSVLSGIYNEQFF. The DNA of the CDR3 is TGTGCCAGCAGCGTTCTTAGCGGGATCTACAATGAGCAGTTCTTC.

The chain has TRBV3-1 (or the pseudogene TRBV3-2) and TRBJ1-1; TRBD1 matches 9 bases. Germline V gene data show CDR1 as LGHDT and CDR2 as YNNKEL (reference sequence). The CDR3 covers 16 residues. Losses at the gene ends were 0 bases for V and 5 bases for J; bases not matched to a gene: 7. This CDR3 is CASSQEQGASRTEAFF. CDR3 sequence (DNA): TGTGCCAGCAGCCAAGAACAGGGGGCTTCTAGGACTGAAGCTTTCTTT.

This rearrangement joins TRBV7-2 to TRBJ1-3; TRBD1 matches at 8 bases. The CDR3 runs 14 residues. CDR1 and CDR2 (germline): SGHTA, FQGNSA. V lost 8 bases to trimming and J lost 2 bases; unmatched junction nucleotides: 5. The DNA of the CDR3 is TGTGCCAGCGGGCTGGACAGGGCTGGAAACACCATATATTTT. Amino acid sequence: CASGLDRAGNTIYF.

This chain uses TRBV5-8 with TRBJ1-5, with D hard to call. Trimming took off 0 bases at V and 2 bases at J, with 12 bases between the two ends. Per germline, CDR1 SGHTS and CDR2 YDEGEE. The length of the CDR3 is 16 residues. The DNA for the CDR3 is TGTGCCAGCAGCTTGGTGCCGGAGTCTGGCAATCAGCCCCAGCATTTT. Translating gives CASSLVPESGNQPQHF.

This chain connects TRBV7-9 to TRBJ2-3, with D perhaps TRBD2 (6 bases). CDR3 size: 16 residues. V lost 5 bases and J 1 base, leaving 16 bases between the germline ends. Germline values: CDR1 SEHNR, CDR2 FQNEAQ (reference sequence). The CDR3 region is CASSRGPTGGTDTQYF. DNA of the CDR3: TGTGCCAGCAGCCGCGGACCTACGGGGGGCACAGATACGCAGTATTTT.